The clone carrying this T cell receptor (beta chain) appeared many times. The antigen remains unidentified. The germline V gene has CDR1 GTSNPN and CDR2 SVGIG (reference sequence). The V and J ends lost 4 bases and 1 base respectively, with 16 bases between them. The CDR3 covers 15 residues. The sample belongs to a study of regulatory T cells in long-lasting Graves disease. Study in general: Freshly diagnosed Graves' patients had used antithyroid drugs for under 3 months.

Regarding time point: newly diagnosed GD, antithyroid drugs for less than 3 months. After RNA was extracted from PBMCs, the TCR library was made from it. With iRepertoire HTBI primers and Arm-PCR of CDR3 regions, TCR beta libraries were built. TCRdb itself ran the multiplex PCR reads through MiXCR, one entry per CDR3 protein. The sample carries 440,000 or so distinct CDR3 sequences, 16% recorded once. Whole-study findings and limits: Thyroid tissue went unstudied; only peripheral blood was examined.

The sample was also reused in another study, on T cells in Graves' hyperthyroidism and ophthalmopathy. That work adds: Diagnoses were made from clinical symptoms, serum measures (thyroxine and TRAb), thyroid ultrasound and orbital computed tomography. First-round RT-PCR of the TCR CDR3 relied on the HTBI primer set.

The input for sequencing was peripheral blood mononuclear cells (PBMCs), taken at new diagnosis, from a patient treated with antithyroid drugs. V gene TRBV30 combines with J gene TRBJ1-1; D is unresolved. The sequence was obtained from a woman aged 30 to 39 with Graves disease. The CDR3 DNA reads TGTGCCTGGAATAGGGTGGGGTTGGGGAACACTGAAGCTTTCTTT. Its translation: CAWNRVGLGNTEAFF.